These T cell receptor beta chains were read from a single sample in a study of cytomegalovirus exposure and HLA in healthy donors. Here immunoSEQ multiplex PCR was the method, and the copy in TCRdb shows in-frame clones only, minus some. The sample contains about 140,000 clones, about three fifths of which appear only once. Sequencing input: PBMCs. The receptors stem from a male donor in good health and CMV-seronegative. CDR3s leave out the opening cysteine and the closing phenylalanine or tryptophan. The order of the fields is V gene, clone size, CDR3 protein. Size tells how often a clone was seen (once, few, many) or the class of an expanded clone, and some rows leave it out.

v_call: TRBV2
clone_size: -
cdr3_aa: ASSSEQGQSGYT

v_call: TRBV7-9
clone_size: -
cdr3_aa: ASSLTGVETQY

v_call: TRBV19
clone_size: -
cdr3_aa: ASIQGYYGYT

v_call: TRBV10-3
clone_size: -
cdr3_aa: AISDLGGGMWQETQY

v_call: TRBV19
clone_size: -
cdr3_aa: ASSRSRNTEAF

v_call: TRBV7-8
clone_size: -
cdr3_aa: ASSWTGTGGYGYT

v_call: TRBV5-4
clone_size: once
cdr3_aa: ASSSLDRGPNTGELF

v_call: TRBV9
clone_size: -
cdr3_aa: ASSRTGNTEAF

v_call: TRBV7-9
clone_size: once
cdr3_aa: SSSLDGGSRDTEAF

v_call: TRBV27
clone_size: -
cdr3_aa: ASSLRLAVRNFYNEQF

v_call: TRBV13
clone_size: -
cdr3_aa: ASSSSGTGNYGYT

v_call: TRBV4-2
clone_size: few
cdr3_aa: ASSQDTLTSGLTDTQY

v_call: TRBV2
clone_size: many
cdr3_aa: ASSEGQFNSPLH

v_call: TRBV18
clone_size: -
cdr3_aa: ASSSYTGELF

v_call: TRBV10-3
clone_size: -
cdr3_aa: AISSSQGETQY

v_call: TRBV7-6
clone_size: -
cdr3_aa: ASSYVAGVSYNEQF

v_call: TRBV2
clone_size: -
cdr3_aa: ASSDGPSYEQY

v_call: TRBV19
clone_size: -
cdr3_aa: ASSIADSRTEAF

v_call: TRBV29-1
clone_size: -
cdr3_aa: SVEERGIQETQY

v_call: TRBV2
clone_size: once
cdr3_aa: ASGRGAYTEAF

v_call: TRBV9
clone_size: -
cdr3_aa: ASGRDLGADTQY

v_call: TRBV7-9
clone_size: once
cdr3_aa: ASSFDRGSGYT

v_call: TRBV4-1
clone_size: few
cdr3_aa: ASSQFAGDTEAF

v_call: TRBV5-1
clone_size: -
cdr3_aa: ASSPRGGDYGYT

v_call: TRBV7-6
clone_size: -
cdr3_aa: ASSRYGTGLDSPLH

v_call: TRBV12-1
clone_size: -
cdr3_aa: ASSFFHARFYEQY

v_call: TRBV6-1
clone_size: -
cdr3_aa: ASRQTISTDTQY

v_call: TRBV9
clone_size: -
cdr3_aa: ASSVSTSHNEQF

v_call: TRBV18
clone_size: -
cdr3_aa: ASSIDGQTYSNQPQH

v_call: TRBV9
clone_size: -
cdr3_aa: ASSVHPTSGGRNEQF

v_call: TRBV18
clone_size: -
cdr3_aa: ASSSDSINSPLH

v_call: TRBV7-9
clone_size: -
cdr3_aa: ASSRAGDYVGNQPQH

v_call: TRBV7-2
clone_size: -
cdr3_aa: ASSPAPTGRTEAF

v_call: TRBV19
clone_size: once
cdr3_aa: ASGTDRVNTEAF

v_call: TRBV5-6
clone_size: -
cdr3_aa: ASSLQGFTEAF

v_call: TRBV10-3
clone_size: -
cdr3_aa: AIRTGTGDYSPLH

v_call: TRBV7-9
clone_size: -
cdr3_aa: ASSPPAGYEQY

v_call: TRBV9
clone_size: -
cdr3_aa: SSSPAGTHTYEQY

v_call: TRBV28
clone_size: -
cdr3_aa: ASSSGQGYGYT

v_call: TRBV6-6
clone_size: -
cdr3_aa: ASSYGSNTEAF

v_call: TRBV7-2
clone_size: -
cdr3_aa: ASSLESSGPYNEQF

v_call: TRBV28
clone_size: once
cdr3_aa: ASTSYLDSIDSPLH

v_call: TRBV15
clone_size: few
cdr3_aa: ATRIGLSFSNTGELF

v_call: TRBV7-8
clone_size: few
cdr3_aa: TSIKNRAGWTEAF

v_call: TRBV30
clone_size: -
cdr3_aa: AWSQTGDYNEQF

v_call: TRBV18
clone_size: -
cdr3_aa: ASSPQGPNTEAF

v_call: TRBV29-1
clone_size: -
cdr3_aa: SVEGQGLDEQY